The rows below give T cell receptor beta chains drawn from one sample of a study of blood T cell repertoires in COVID-19. Repertoires were generated with immunoSEQ multiplex PCR, while TCRdb's copy carries only in-frame clones and drops some. The sample holds 300,000 to 400,000 clones, over 75% seen once. Sequencing used PBMCs or T cells enriched from blood (not recorded which). The receptor set was obtained from a man aged 25-45 years who had recovered from COVID-19. The conserved cysteine and the conserved F or W are not part of the CDR3 here. Fields, in order: CDR3 protein, J gene, V gene.

CDR3: ASSDRGQETQY
J: TRBJ2-5
V: TRBV12-3/TRBV12-4

CDR3: ASSVALGADTQY
J: TRBJ2-3
V: TRBV9

CDR3: ASSQTTPTLAKNIQY
J: TRBJ2-4
V: TRBV7-9

CDR3: ASSHRRDRAETQY
J: TRBJ2-5
V: TRBV23-1

CDR3: AWSRGGNTEAF
J: TRBJ1-1
V: TRBV30

CDR3: ASSPGQSYNEQF
J: TRBJ2-1
V: TRBV5-1

CDR3: ASSFPLRDSAF
J: TRBJ1-1
V: TRBV28

CDR3: ASSQDPPGQGAIRSQPQH
J: TRBJ1-5
V: TRBV4-1

CDR3: ASSLSTGTGDNEQF
J: TRBJ2-1
V: TRBV27

CDR3: AWRGRANSPLH
J: TRBJ1-6
V: TRBV30